What follows are 17 T cell receptor beta chains derived from one specimen sequenced in a study of T-cell reconstitution after alpha-beta-depleted transplantation in children. The TCRbeta library was prepared with unique molecular identifiers. A single record per CDR3 protein comes from TCRdb applying MiXCR to the PCR reads. In the table there are some 490,000 distinct CDR3 sequences, about an eighth of which are singletons. The material was PBMCs from the stem cell graft donor, obtained from the stem cell graft. The receptors originated from a human donor who donated a stem cell graft to a child with combined immunodeficiency.

This chain uses TRBV6-5 with TRBJ1-5, with a possible D match to TRBD1 (6 bases). Trimming cost V 5 bases and J 0 bases, with 11 bases left between them. Per the germline V gene, CDR1 is MNHEY and CDR2 is SVGAGI. The CDR3 is 15 residues long. CDR3 nucleotides: TGTGCCAGCAGTCCCGGGACACCTAGCAATCAGCCCCAGCATTTT. It encodes CASSPGTPSNQPQHF.

This clonotype was observed many times. J is TRBJ2-1 and V is TRBV12-3 or TRBV12-4; D uncertain. V was clipped by 7 bases and J by 0 bases, with 4 bases between them. The CDR3 spans 12 residues. The CDR3 here is CASTSSYNEQFF. The CDR3 coding sequence is TGTGCCAGCACGAGCTCCTACAATGAGCAGTTCTTC.

In this sample, this clonotype turned up many times. V and J are TRBV12-2 and TRBJ2-1. TRBV12-2 is given as a pseudogene. The CDR3 contains 13 residues. CDR3 in DNA: TGTGCAAGAGAAGGCACACTTTACAATGAGCAGTTCTTC. This encodes CAREGTLYNEQFF.

This clonotype was seen a handful of times. The chain is built from TRBV12-3 or TRBV12-4 and TRBJ1-1; D not resolved. Trimming pared 7 bases from V and 3 bases from J, leaving 15 bases between. The CDR3 totals 14 residues. CDR3 nucleotide sequence: TGTGCCAGCAAGCAACAAGCAGGTCACACTGAAGCTTTCTTT. Protein: CASKQQAGHTEAFF.

This clonotype turned up a few times. The chain has TRBV2 and TRBJ2-1; D remains ambiguous. The CDR3 length is 14 residues. Germline V gene lookup returns CDR1 SNHLY and CDR2 FYNNEI. Trimming shortened V by 8 bases and J by 1 base, and 12 bases separated the two germline ends. The CDR3 sequence is CASLERLSYNEQFF. Here the CDR3 DNA reads TGTGCCAGCCTCGAGCGCTTATCCTACAATGAGCAGTTCTTC.

V gene TRBV27 combines with J gene TRBJ2-5; 8 bases are a match to TRBD2. V was clipped by 5 bases and J by 7 bases; unmatched bases: 6. Germline V gene lookup returns CDR1 MNHEY and CDR2 SMNVEV (reference sequence). The CDR3 runs to 13 residues. The CDR3 here is CASSPAGDGTQYF. In nucleotides, the CDR3 is TGTGCCAGCAGTCCAGCGGGGGACGGGACCCAGTACTTC.

This clonotype was detected many times. The V and J genes are TRBV7-9 and TRBJ2-7; 9 bases line up with TRBD2. This CDR3 is 14 amino acids long. Looked up from germline, CDR1 is SEHNR and CDR2 is FQNEAQ (reference sequence). V shed 4 bases, J shed 5 bases, and the junction held 6 bases outside the gene matches. DNA for the CDR3: TGTGCCAGCAGCTCAAGCGGGAGGAAGGACGAGCAGTACTTC. Its protein is CASSSSGRKDEQYF.

The chain carries TRBV6-5 and TRBJ1-1; D remains ambiguous. Trimming took off 0 bases at V and 3 bases at J, with 14 bases between the two ends. Germline values: CDR1 MNHEY, CDR2 SVGAGI. The CDR3 is made up of 16 amino acids. Here the CDR3 reads CASSYSWAGGDTEAFF. The DNA of the CDR3 is TGTGCCAGCAGTTACTCATGGGCAGGCGGGGACACTGAAGCTTTCTTT.

Only a few counts were recorded for this clonotype. V usage is TRBV4-3 and J usage is TRBJ2-7; tentatively, D is TRBD2 (5 bases). Germline-derived CDR1 and CDR2 are LGHNA and YSLEER. V was cut by 4 bases and J by 5 bases, with 18 bases left in between. The CDR3 runs to 15 residues. The CDR3 is CASSPEASKVNEQYF. CDR3 coding DNA: TGCGCCAGCAGCCCAGAAGCTAGCAAGGTGAACGAGCAGTACTTC.

This clonotype was detected many times. In DNA form, the CDR3 reads TGTGCCAGCAGTTTAGGGGTAGGGTTGGTCAATGAGCAGTTCTTC. Translating gives CASSLGVGLVNEQFF. The rearrangement joins TRBV12-3 or TRBV12-4 to TRBJ2-1, with D unclear. CDR3 size: 15 residues. V was clipped by 1 base and J by 6 bases, with 13 bases between them.

CDR3 in DNA: TGCGCCAGCAGCCAACCAGGGAGCTCCTACAATGAGCAGTTCTTC. This gives the protein CASSQPGSSYNEQFF. The chain couples TRBV4-3 to TRBJ2-1; the D call may be TRBD1 or TRBD2 (5 bases each). Deletions cut 2 bases from V and 0 bases from J, with 8 bases between. In germline, CDR1 is LGHNA, CDR2 YSLEER. The length of the CDR3 is 15 residues.

This clonotype was seen repeatedly, ten times or more. The gene calls are TRBV6-5 and TRBJ1-4, with D maybe TRBD1 (6 bases). V lost 7 bases, J lost 8 bases, and 17 bases lay in between. CDR1 is MNHEY and CDR2 is SVGAGI in the germline V gene. This CDR3 is built from 14 residues. For the CDR3, the DNA is TGTGCCAGCATGCCGGGACAAATATACGAAAAACTGTTTTTT. Its protein product is CASMPGQIYEKLFF.

As regards this clonotype: This clone may be a read error of a much larger clone one base away. DNA of the CDR3: TGTGCCAGCGGTGTCTTAGGGGATCAAGAGACCCAGTACTTC. Encoded protein: CASGVLGDQETQYF. V usage is TRBV11-2 and J usage is TRBJ2-5; tentatively, D is TRBD1 (5 bases). Germline V CDR1 and CDR2: SGHAT, FQNNGV. The V end was cut by 8 bases, the J end by 2 bases, with 15 bases between. The CDR3 is 14 amino acids.

V and J are TRBV29-1 and TRBJ1-1; tentatively, D is TRBD1 (6 bases). CDR3 length: 15 residues. Per the germline V gene, CDR1 is SQVTM and CDR2 is ANQGSEA. The germline V and J ends were trimmed by 4 bases and 1 base, with 16 bases remaining between them. The CDR3 DNA is TGCAGCGTTGTGGGGACACGGGCCCCGAACACTGAAGCTTTCTTT. Protein product: CSVVGTRAPNTEAFF.

This clonotype has a handful of counts. The genes are TRBV27 and TRBJ2-1; 13 bases match TRBD2. The CDR3 covers 19 residues. The V gene end was trimmed by 2 bases and the J gene end by 0 bases; junction bases not matched to a gene: 7. CDR1 and CDR2 from the germline V gene are MNHEY and SMNVEV (reference sequence). As DNA, the CDR3 is TGTGCCAGCAGTTTACAGGGACTAGCGGGATGGAGCTCCTACAATGAGCAGTTCTTC. Translated, it gives CASSLQGLAGWSSYNEQFF.

This clonotype was seen a few times. The chain has TRBV7-3 and TRBJ2-1, with D uncertain. The length of the CDR3 is 18 residues. V was clipped by 5 bases and J by 5 bases, with 25 bases between them. The germline V gene has CDR1 SGHTA and CDR2 FQGTGA. The CDR3 loop is CASSPGVATWPKDNEQFF. In nucleotides, the CDR3 is TGTGCCAGCAGCCCAGGCGTAGCCACCTGGCCGAAAGACAATGAGCAGTTCTTC.

This chain connects TRBV12-3 or TRBV12-4 to TRBJ2-5; D possibly corresponds to TRBD2 (5 bases). The ends were cut back, 1 base at V and 5 bases at J, with 11 bases in the middle. The CDR3 has 14 amino acids. The CDR3 region is CASSLGGIGETQYF. Written as DNA, the CDR3 is TGTGCCAGCAGTTTAGGAGGGATAGGGGAGACCCAGTACTTC.